The 20 T cell receptor beta chains in this list originate from one sample, sequenced in a study of blood T cell repertoires in COVID-19. Sequencing was performed with immunoSEQ multiplex PCR; in TCRdb, only in-frame clones are kept and a portion is missing. This sample has about 50,000 clones, with 89% found just once. The sequenced sample consisted of peripheral blood. The receptors were gathered from a woman in her sixties with COVID-19, enrolled during active disease.

This chain uses TRBV3-1 (or the pseudogene TRBV3-2) with TRBJ1-2; TRBD1 matches 10 bases. Unmatched junction bases numbered 7, after V lost 1 base and J lost 5 bases. CDR1 LGHDT and CDR2 YNNKEL come from the germline V gene (reference sequence). The CDR3 has 16 amino acids. CDR3 sequence reads: CASSQAGTGVAYGYTF. The CDR3 DNA follows: TGTGCCAGCAGCCAAGCCGGGACAGGGGTGGCGTATGGCTACACCTTC.

The V gene is TRBV27, the J gene TRBJ2-2; D unresolved. Germline assignment: CDR1 MNHEY and CDR2 SMNVEV (reference sequence). CDR3 length: 16 amino acids. Trimming took 5 bases from V and 1 from J, leaving 14 bases between them. As DNA, the CDR3 is TGTGCCAGCAGTCCCGGTCCTTCCTGGAACACCGGGGAGCTGTTTTTT. Translation gives CASSPGPSWNTGELFF.

J is TRBJ2-7 and V is TRBV12-3 or TRBV12-4; TRBD1 aligns across 8 bases. The CDR3 covers 12 residues. The V gene end was trimmed by 7 bases and the J gene end by 6 bases; junction bases not matched to a gene: 5. The CDR3 bases are TGTGCCAGCACCCTTACAGGGGGCGAGCAGTACTTC. It translates to CASTLTGGEQYF.

The genes are TRBV6-6 and TRBJ1-6; 9 bases line up with TRBD1. Trimming cost V 5 bases and J 8 bases; bases outside gene matches: 7. Germline V gene sequence: CDR1 MNHNY, CDR2 SVGAGI (reference sequence). The length of the CDR3 is 15 residues. The CDR3 spells CASSTSTGGYSPLHF. The CDR3 region has the DNA TGTGCCAGCAGTACATCGACAGGGGGGTATTCACCCCTCCACTTT.

The chain is built from TRBV7-2 and TRBJ1-2; 9 positions match TRBD1. This CDR3 contains 13 residues. Germline V lookup: CDR1 SGHTA, CDR2 FQGNSA. The junction had 4 bases not matched to a gene; V was cut back by 4 bases and J by 7 bases. The CDR3 sequence is CASSYGQGSGYTF. Written as DNA, the CDR3 is TGTGCCAGCAGCTACGGACAGGGGAGTGGCTACACCTTC.

This clone has more than one count but fewer than ten. The V and J genes are TRBV5-1 and TRBJ1-2; D is unresolved. The V end lost 2 bases, the J end lost 4 bases, and 21 bases lay between the germline ends. The germline gives CDR1 SGHRS, CDR2 YFSETQ. The CDR3 runs 17 residues. As DNA, the CDR3 is TGCGCCAGCAGCTTAGGCACAGACCACCGGGAGTTCTATGGCTACACCTTC. Protein: CASSLGTDHREFYGYTF. Together with reference TRBV5-1 and TRBJ1-2, the CDR3 gives the full variable domain: KAGVTQTPRYLIKTRGQQVTLSCSPISGHRSVSWYQQTPGQGLQFLFEYFSETQRNKGNFPGRFSGRQFSNSRSEMNVSTLELGDSALYLCASSLGTDHREFYGYTFGSGTRLTVV.

This sequence joins TRBV2 and TRBJ2-3; 8 bases agree with TRBD1. Germline V CDR1 and CDR2: SNHLY, FYNNEI. CDR3 length equals 15 residues. Trimming cost V 6 bases and J 3 bases; bases outside gene matches: 8. CDR3 sequence (DNA): TGTGCCAGCAGCGACCAGGGGGCAGGGACAGATACGCAGTATTTT. This sequence encodes CASSDQGAGTDTQYF.

The chain recombines TRBV21-1 with TRBJ2-3; TRBD1 is the table's D call, not checked against the DNA. TRBV21-1 is a listed pseudogene. The CDR3 spans 17 residues. Here the CDR3 reads CASSKGGQAPSTDTQYF. The CDR3 bases are TGTGCCAGCAGCAAAGGAGGACAGGCCCCTAGCACAGATACGCAGTATTTT.

The chain joins TRBV10-1 to TRBJ2-5, with 10 nucleotides matching TRBD1. Losses at the gene ends were 6 bases for V and 2 bases for J; bases not matched to a gene: 12. CDR3 size: 17 residues. Germline CDR1 WNHNN, CDR2 SYGVQD (reference sequence). The CDR3 DNA sequence: TGCGCCAGCAGATCAACTCCCGGGACAGGGGTTCAAGAGACCCAGTACTTC. It yields the protein CASRSTPGTGVQETQYF.

The chain has TRBV7-9 and TRBJ2-7; perhaps TRBD1 as D (5 bases). V lost 2 bases and J lost 3, with 8 bases in between. CDR1 is SEHNR and CDR2 is FQNEAQ in the germline V gene (reference sequence). The CDR3 has 13 residues. The CDR3 region has the DNA TGTGCCAGCAGCTTAAGACAGAGCTACGAGCAGTACTTC. Its protein is CASSLRQSYEQYF.

This chain uses TRBV5-6 with TRBJ2-2; 10 nucleotides align to TRBD2. V was clipped by 3 bases and J by 0 bases; unmatched bases: 8. The CDR3 spans 18 residues. CDR1 is SGHDT and CDR2 is YYEEEE in the germline V gene. The CDR3 bases are TGTGCCAGCAGCTCAACCGCCGGACTAGCGGCGAACACCGGGGAGCTGTTTTTT. Encoded protein: CASSSTAGLAANTGELFF.

The J gene is TRBJ1-3, the V gene TRBV6-6, with TRBD1 matching over 9 bases. The germline gives CDR1 MNHNY, CDR2 SVGAGI (reference sequence). Trimming took 10 bases from V and 4 from J; bases not matched to a gene: 5. The CDR3 totals 13 residues. CDR3: CATRDRVGNTIYF. CDR3 nucleotides: TGTGCCACCAGGGACAGGGTGGGAAACACCATATATTTT.

The chain is built from TRBV6-5 and TRBJ1-2, with a possible D match to TRBD1 (5 bases). This CDR3 is 13 amino acids long. V was cut by 5 bases and J by 8 bases, with 15 bases left in between. Germline-derived CDR1 and CDR2 are MNHEY and SVGAGI. CDR3 amino acids: CASSRDFIGGYTF. The CDR3 region has the DNA TGTGCCAGCAGTAGGGACTTCATCGGGGGCTACACCTTC.

V is TRBV7-2 and J is TRBJ1-2; D ambiguous. Trimming shortened V by 5 bases and J by 4 bases, and 5 bases separated the two germline ends. Germline V gene lookup returns CDR1 SGHTA and CDR2 FQGNSA. The CDR3 has 11 residues. The CDR3 DNA reads as TGTGCCAGCAGCCCGTTCTATGGCTACACCTTC. It is translated as CASSPFYGYTF.

This rearrangement joins TRBV6-5 to TRBJ2-7; 7 bases match TRBD2. The CDR3 extends over 15 amino acids. The germline V gene has CDR1 MNHEY and CDR2 SVGAGI. V lost 3 bases, J lost 4 bases, and 9 bases stayed unmatched. The CDR3 nucleotides are TGTGCCAGCAGTTATGGTCGACTAGCTGAGTACGAGCAGTACTTC. Residues: CASSYGRLAEYEQYF.

The chain combines TRBV6-2 or TRBV6-3 with TRBJ1-1, with 7 nucleotides matching TRBD1. The CDR3 sequence is 13 residues long. V lost 5 bases, J lost 2 bases, and 2 bases stayed unmatched. The germline V gene encodes CDR1 MNHEY and CDR2 SVGEGT. The CDR3: CASSDRANTEAFF. The CDR3 nucleotides are TGTGCCAGCAGTGACAGGGCCAACACTGAAGCTTTCTTT.

This clone has only a few counts. The J gene is TRBJ1-2, the V gene TRBV5-1, with D unresolved. Germline assignment: CDR1 SGHRS and CDR2 YFSETQ. The CDR3 length is 15 residues. The V gene lost 5 bases and the J gene lost 0 bases, with 14 bases spanning the gap. The CDR3 reads CASRPGSEANYGYTF. The DNA of the CDR3 is TGCGCCAGCAGACCCGGGTCAGAAGCTAACTATGGCTACACCTTC.

The chain combines TRBV5-8 with TRBJ1-1, with 8 positions matching TRBD1. CDR1 is SGHTS and CDR2 is YDEGEE in the germline V gene. The CDR3 covers 15 residues. Trimming at V came to 0 bases and at J to 5 bases, leaving 6 bases not matched to a gene. CDR3 sequence (DNA): TGTGCCAGCAGCTTGGAAGGACAGGGAAGGACTGAAGCTTTCTTT. Amino acids: CASSLEGQGRTEAFF.

The V and J genes are TRBV7-6 and TRBJ1-2; TRBD1 aligns across 8 bases. V trimming: 3 bases; J trimming: 4 bases; junction bases outside the gene matches: 13. The germline gives CDR1 SGHVS, CDR2 FNYEAQ. The CDR3 loop spans 17 amino acids. CDR3 amino acids: CASSFDKTTGVIYGYTF. The CDR3 nucleotides read TGTGCCAGCAGCTTTGACAAGACGACAGGGGTGATCTATGGCTACACCTTC. Full variable domain (remainder filled in from reference TRBV7-6 and TRBJ1-2): GAGVSQSPRYKVTKRGQDVALRCDPISGHVSLYWYRQALGQGPEFLTYFNYEAQQDKSGLPNDRFSAERPEGSISTLTIQRTEQRDSAMYRCASSFDKTTGVIYGYTFGSGTRLTVV.

This sequence joins TRBV28 and TRBJ2-3; 7 bases match TRBD1. Trimming at V came to 6 bases and at J to 7 bases, leaving 19 bases not matched to a gene. Germline CDR1 MDHEN, CDR2 SYDVKM. This CDR3 is 17 amino acids long. Written as DNA, the CDR3 is TGTGCCAGCAGCCCTCCTCCCCAGACAGGGTCGAGACATACGCAGTATTTT. It yields the protein CASSPPPQTGSRHTQYF.